These 21 T cell receptor beta chains were sequenced from one sample in a study of CD8+ T cells in alopecia areata. Extracted from the samples, RNA was reverse transcribed into cDNA to serve as the sequencing template. Produced via immunoSEQ multiplex PCR; TCRdb's table is partial and in-frame only. The sample yields about 250,000 clones, 60% seen once. Treatment of the sample: oral pan-JAK inhibitor, 5-10 mg twice daily. This specimen was CD4+ T cells sorted from blood, taken at week 52, from a patient treated with tofacitinib. These receptors came from a human donor with alopecia areata.

The chain recombines TRBV14 with TRBJ1-1, with D uncertain. Germline V gene data show CDR1 as SGHDN and CDR2 as FVKESK. The CDR3 consists of 13 residues. The V end was cut by 3 bases, the J end by 2 bases, with 7 bases between. DNA for the CDR3: TGTGCCAGCAGCCATTCGGTTAACACTGAAGCTTTCTTT. Its translation is CASSHSVNTEAFF.

V usage is TRBV2 and J usage is TRBJ1-2; D remains ambiguous. Germline CDR1 is SNHLY and CDR2 is FYNNEI. This CDR3 region has 13 residues. V dropped 1 base and J dropped 3 bases, with 6 bases sitting between them. CDR3 residues: CASSEEQDYGYTF. CDR3 sequence (DNA): TGTGCCAGCAGTGAAGAGCAGGACTATGGCTACACCTTC.

The genes are TRBV29-1 and TRBJ1-1; D unclear. The CDR3 covers 13 residues. V lost 4 bases, J lost 1 base, and 10 bases lay in between. CDR1 and CDR2 (germline): SQVTM, ANQGSEA. The CDR3 loop is CSVAGHWNTEAFF. For the CDR3, the DNA is TGCAGCGTTGCAGGCCACTGGAACACTGAAGCTTTCTTT.

The chain links TRBV5-1 to TRBJ2-7; D is uncertain. CDR1 and CDR2 from the germline V gene are SGHRS and YFSETQ. The CDR3 is 15 amino acids. V was clipped by 0 bases and J by 1 base, with 11 bases between them. CDR3 nucleotide sequence: TGCGCCAGCAGCTTGGTGCCGGACCTTTCCTACGAGCAGTACTTC. This encodes CASSLVPDLSYEQYF.

The rearrangement uses TRBV4-2 and TRBJ2-6, with D possibly being TRBD1 (5 bases). V lost 5 bases to trimming and J lost 2 bases, with 10 bases between them. CDR3 length equals 15 residues. In germline, CDR1 is LGHNA, CDR2 YNFKEQ. The CDR3 DNA reads TGTGCCAGCAGCGGTCCAGGGACTGGGGCCAACGTCCTGACTTTC. This gives the protein CASSGPGTGANVLTF.

The table lists this clone with a few counts. This CDR3 is CASSLEFETQYF. In DNA form, the CDR3 reads TGTGCCAGCAGCTTGGAATTCGAGACCCAGTACTTC. The chain joins TRBV5-6 to TRBJ2-5; no clear D. V lost 0 bases and J 5 bases, leaving 5 bases between the germline ends. CDR1 SGHDT and CDR2 YYEEEE come from the germline V gene. CDR3 length: 12 amino acids. Drawing the rest from reference TRBV5-6 and TRBJ2-5, the complete variable domain is DAGVTQSPTHLIKTRGQQVTLRCSPKSGHDTVSWYQQALGQGPQFIFQYYEEEERQRGNFPDRFSGHQFPNYSSELNVNALLLGDSALYLCASSLEFETQYFGPGTRLLVL.

V is TRBV5-6 and J is TRBJ2-4, with 9 nucleotides matching TRBD1. V lost 3 bases to trimming and J lost 0 bases; unmatched junction nucleotides: 4. Germline V gene sequence: CDR1 SGHDT, CDR2 YYEEEE. The CDR3 is 16 residues long. CDR3 in amino acids: CASSWGQGIAKNIQYF. The CDR3 nucleotides read TGTGCCAGCAGCTGGGGACAGGGAATAGCCAAAAACATTCAGTACTTC.

This rearrangement joins TRBV6-6 to TRBJ2-1; TRBD1 is a possible D gene (5 bases). V lost 3 bases to trimming and J lost 6 bases, with 6 bases between them. CDR3 length: 12 residues. Germline V CDR1 and CDR2: MNHNY, SVGAGI (reference sequence). DNA of the CDR3: TGTGCCAGCAGTTATGGGGCCAATGAGCAGTTCTTC. It is translated as CASSYGANEQFF.

This clone showed up just a few times. The chain employs TRBV25-1 and TRBJ2-1; possible D gene TRBD2, 6 bases. With 3 bases removed from V and 4 bases from J, the gap between germline ends came to 13 bases. The CDR3 consists of 15 residues. Germline-derived CDR1 and CDR2 are MGHDK and SYGVNS. This chain's CDR3 is CASSDGGSRYNEQFF. The CDR3 DNA follows: TGTGCCAGCAGTGACGGGGGATCTCGTTACAATGAGCAGTTCTTC.

The CDR3 reads CATRGSGRQRVAEQYF. The CDR3 nucleotides are TGTGCCACCAGGGGTAGCGGGAGGCAGAGAGTCGCCGAGCAGTACTTC. The chain is built from TRBV7-9 and TRBJ2-7; TRBD2 matches at 10 bases. With V trimmed by 10 bases and J by 6 bases, 18 bases remained unmatched. CDR3 length: 16 amino acids. CDR1 and CDR2 (germline): SEHNR, FQNEAQ (reference sequence).

This clone was found a few times. This chain links TRBV7-9 with TRBJ2-1; no definite D call. Trimming cost V 5 bases and J 10 bases, with 9 bases left between them. The CDR3 is 11 residues long. Germline lookup yields CDR1 SEHNR and CDR2 FQNEAQ (reference sequence). The CDR3 loop is CASSPLSEQFF. DNA for the CDR3: TGTGCCAGCAGCCCTTTGTCGGAGCAGTTCTTC.

The chain combines TRBV30 with TRBJ2-1; 7 positions match TRBD2. V was pared by 4 bases and J by 4 bases, with 7 bases of the junction left unmatched. CDR1 and CDR2 (germline): GTSNPN, SVGIG (reference sequence). CDR3 length: 14 residues. The CDR3 DNA sequence: TGTGCCTGGAAAGGAACTAGCGTTTACAATGAGCAGTTCTTC. It translates to CAWKGTSVYNEQFF.

The genes are TRBV7-9 and TRBJ2-1; D is unresolved. The CDR3 length is 15 residues. V was cut by 5 bases and J by 5 bases, with 16 bases left in between. Germline V gene sequence: CDR1 SEHNR, CDR2 FQNEAQ (reference sequence). CDR3 sequence: CASSPQFGLNNEQFF. In nucleotides, the CDR3 is TGTGCCAGCAGCCCACAGTTTGGGTTAAACAATGAGCAGTTCTTC.

This chain links TRBV6-6 with TRBJ2-3; TRBD2 matches 11 bases. V shed 6 bases, J shed 2 bases, and the junction held 1 base outside the gene matches. CDR3 size: 14 residues. The germline CDR1 and CDR2 sequences are MNHNY and SVGAGI (reference sequence). CDR3 DNA: TGTGCCAGCAGACTAGCGGGGGCCACAGATACGCAGTATTTT. It is translated as CASRLAGATDTQYF.

CDR3 nucleotides: TGCAGCGTTGTATCCCTAGCGGGGATTGAGACCCAGTACTTC. It codes for CSVVSLAGIETQYF. The chain recombines TRBV29-1 with TRBJ2-5; 9 positions agree with TRBD2. J gave up 5 bases and V 4 bases, and 8 bases lay outside the gene matches. The CDR3 runs to 14 residues. CDR1 and CDR2 (germline): SQVTM, ANQGSEA.

This chain links TRBV4-1 with TRBJ2-6, with D hard to call. Germline V gene lookup returns CDR1 MGHRA and CDR2 YSYEKL. The V and J ends lost 6 bases and 0 bases respectively, with 6 bases between them. This CDR3 contains 14 residues. The CDR3 sequence: CASSLLSGANVLTF. In nucleotides, the CDR3 is TGCGCCAGCAGTCTTCTCTCTGGGGCCAACGTCCTGACTTTC.

The chain joins TRBV7-9 to TRBJ1-1; unclear D gene. V was clipped by 1 base and J by 4 bases, with 10 bases between them. This CDR3 region has 14 residues. Germline CDR1 is SEHNR and CDR2 is FQNEAQ (reference sequence). In nucleotides, the CDR3 is TGTGCCAGCAGCTTAGGGGAGGCGAGCACTGAAGCTTTCTTT. This encodes CASSLGEASTEAFF. Drawing the rest from reference TRBV7-9 and TRBJ1-1, the complete variable domain is DTGVSQNPRHKITKRGQNVTFRCDPISEHNRLYWYRQTLGQGPEFLTYFQNEAQLEKSRLLSDRFSAERPKGSFSTLEIQRTEQGDSAMYLCASSLGEASTEAFFGQGTRLTVV.

In its sample, this clone was seen a few times. This chain uses TRBV2 with TRBJ1-2, with TRBD1 matching 8 bases. The V segment lost 8 bases and the J segment 4 bases; nucleotides outside the gene matches: 6. The CDR3 has 13 amino acids. CDR1 is SNHLY, CDR2 FYNNEI, per germline. This CDR3 is CASGTGSPYGYTF. The CDR3 region has the DNA TGTGCCAGCGGGACAGGATCCCCCTATGGCTACACCTTC.

This chain uses TRBV4-1 with TRBJ1-2; 8 bases align to TRBD1. Per the germline V gene, CDR1 is MGHRA and CDR2 is YSYEKL. This CDR3 spans 17 amino acids. Trimming at V came to 2 bases and at J to 5 bases, leaving 13 bases not matched to a gene. The CDR3 bases are TGCGCCAGCAGCCAACCCGGGCGACAGGGGACGAAGTATGGCTACACCTTC. Protein sequence: CASSQPGRQGTKYGYTF.

This chain uses TRBV5-1 with TRBJ2-1; no definite D call. The ends were cut back, 3 bases at V and 0 bases at J, with 13 bases in the middle. The CDR3 covers 16 residues. The germline V gene has CDR1 SGHRS and CDR2 YFSETQ. The CDR3 DNA is TGCGCCAGCAGCTGGCCCGCGGAAAGCTCCTACAATGAGCAGTTCTTC. This translates into CASSWPAESSYNEQFF.

This sequence joins TRBV29-1 and TRBJ2-5, with D maybe TRBD2 (6 bases). CDR3 length: 15 residues. V was cut by 4 bases and J by 4 bases, with 19 bases left in between. Germline-derived CDR1 and CDR2 are SQVTM and ANQGSEA. The CDR3 sequence is CSVGVGQGGIETQYF. In DNA form, the CDR3 reads TGCAGCGTTGGAGTGGGGCAGGGAGGAATAGAGACCCAGTACTTC.